This is a list of T cell receptor beta chains from one sample in a study of blood T cell repertoires in COVID-19. Sequencing used immunoSEQ multiplex PCR; TCRdb keeps in-frame clones, though not all of them. The sample holds about 470,000 clones, roughly 87% seen once. Material for sequencing was PBMCs or T cells enriched from blood (not recorded which). All receptors derive from a woman under 30 who had recovered from COVID-19. Each CDR3 is given with its conserved first and last residue. D genes are given only for firm matches. Clone size, where shown, is once, few, many, or a class for clones that have expanded.

>.|TRBJ2-1|TRBV2|TRBD1
CASSARTGGENEQFF
TGTGCCAGCAGTGCTAGGACAGGGGGTGAGAATGAGCAGTTCTTC
>once|TRBJ2-6|TRBV5-1|.
CASSLGVTGANVLTF
TGCGCCAGCAGCTTGGGAGTAACTGGGGCCAACGTCCTGACTTTC
>.|TRBJ1-1|TRBV19|.
CASSILRGEAFF
TGTGCCAGTAGTATCTTGCGGGGGGAAGCTTTCTTT
>.|TRBJ2-5|TRBV5-4|TRBD2
CASSFFQRGGTETQYF
TGTGCCAGCAGCTTTTTTCAGCGGGGGGGCACAGAGACCCAGTACTTC
>.|TRBJ1-1|TRBV4-1|.
CASSPVAGPDTEAFF
TGCGCCAGCAGCCCAGTGGCGGGACCCGACACTGAAGCTTTCTTT
>once|TRBJ2-4|TRBV11-2|TRBD2
CASSWTSSPDYIQYF
TGTGCCAGCAGCTGGACTAGCTCCCCGGACTACATTCAGTACTTC
>.|TRBJ2-7|TRBV6-5|TRBD2
CASIYSGLGSYEQYF
TGTGCCAGCATATACTCAGGACTAGGGAGCTACGAGCAGTACTTC
>.|TRBJ1-5|TRBV12-5|.
CASGLGGLNQPQHF
TGTGCTAGTGGTTTGGGGGGCCTAAATCAGCCCCAGCATTTT
>.|TRBJ2-6|TRBV28|TRBD1
CASGQGAIFPGANVLTF
TGTGCCAGCGGACAGGGGGCGATTTTCCCGGGGGCCAACGTCCTGACTTTC
>.|TRBJ2-5|TRBV5-8|.
CASSALQDVTQYF
TGTGCCAGCAGCGCCTTACAGGACGTGACCCAGTACTTC
>.|TRBJ2-7|TRBV5-1|TRBD2
CASSSPGLAGSYEQYF
TGCGCCAGCAGCTCACCGGGACTAGCGGGATCCTACGAGCAGTACTTC
>few|TRBJ2-7|TRBV18|.
CASSMGQRAPYEQYF
TGTGCCAGCTCGATGGGACAAAGAGCCCCCTACGAGCAGTACTTC
>.|TRBJ1-6|TRBV28|TRBD1
CASRRGGQANSPLHF
TGTGCCAGCAGGCGAGGTGGACAGGCTAATTCACCCCTCCACTTT
>.|TRBJ1-5|TRBV4-1|TRBD1
CASSQGLKGAANQPQHF
TGCGCCAGCAGCCAGGGGCTTAAGGGGGCCGCCAATCAGCCCCAGCATTTT
>.|TRBJ1-1|TRBV2|.
CASRGRVNTEAFF
TGTGCCAGCAGGGGCAGGGTGAACACTGAAGCTTTCTTT
>.|TRBJ2-1|TRBV7-9|.
CASSPGAGASYNEQFF
TGTGCCAGCAGCCCAGGGGCGGGGGCCAGCTACAATGAGCAGTTCTTC
>.|TRBJ1-2|TRBV6-4|.
CASSDSSGGGYTF
TGTGCCAGCAGTGACTCCTCGGGGGGTGGCTACACCTTC
>once|TRBJ1-4|TRBV7-7|.
CASSSALNEKLFF
TGTGCTAGCAGCTCCGCACTTAATGAAAAACTGTTTTTT
>.|TRBJ2-3|TRBV24-1|.
CATSDGQSSTDTQYF
TGTGCCACCAGTGACGGACAGTCCTCCACAGATACGCAGTATTTT
>.|TRBJ2-1|TRBV28|.
CASSLGGGHYNEQFF
TGTGCCAGCAGTTTAGGGGGGGGACATTACAATGAGCAGTTCTTC
>once|TRBJ1-2|TRBV6-6|.
CASSYLPLNYGYTF
TGTGCCAGCAGTTACCTACCCCTTAACTATGGCTACACCTTC
>few|TRBJ1-2|TRBV5-1|TRBD1
CASSLGQGDGYTF
TGCGCCAGCAGCTTGGGACAGGGGGATGGCTACACCTTC
>.|TRBJ2-3|TRBV19|TRBD1
CASRDRGQDTQYF
TGTGCCAGCCGGGACAGGGGGCAGGATACGCAGTATTTT
>.|TRBJ2-1|TRBV27|.
CASSPRQGNNEQFF
TGTGCCAGCAGTCCACGTCAGGGTAACAATGAGCAGTTCTTC
>.|TRBJ2-4|TRBV11-2|TRBD1
CASTLRDRGIQYF
TGTGCCAGCACCCTCCGGGACAGGGGCATTCAGTACTTC
>.|TRBJ1-6|TRBV18|.
CASSPGVLRSSYNSPLHF
TGTGCCAGCTCACCAGGAGTTCTACGGAGCTCCTATAATTCACCCCTCCACTTT
>.|TRBJ2-5|TRBV5-6|.
CASSSSEGAETQYF
TGTGCCAGCAGCTCCTCGGAGGGGGCTGAGACCCAGTACTTC
>.|TRBJ2-7|TRBV6-5|.
CASSYGASLEQYF
TGTGCCAGCAGTTACGGGGCTTCTTTAGAGCAGTACTTC
>.|TRBJ1-2|TRBV4-1|TRBD1
CASSQGIGTGKIDGYTF
TGCGCCAGCAGCCAAGGGATTGGGACAGGGAAGATCGATGGCTACACCTTC
>.|TRBJ1-1|TRBV4-2|.
CASSQPTRDRNTEAFF
TGTGCCAGCAGCCAACCGACTAGGGACCGTAACACTGAAGCTTTCTTT
>.|TRBJ2-1|TRBV3-1/TRBV3-2|.
CASSQDGPAGSYNEQFF
TGTGCCAGCAGCCAAGATGGGCCGGCGGGATCTTACAATGAGCAGTTCTTC
>.|TRBJ2-1|TRBV3-1/TRBV3-2|TRBD2
CASSLLAGWNEQFF
TGTGCCAGCAGCCTCCTAGCGGGGTGGAATGAGCAGTTCTTC
>once|TRBJ2-3|TRBV19|.
CASSIQGGDTQYF
TGTGCCAGTAGTATTCAGGGGGGAGATACGCAGTATTTT
>.|TRBJ2-5|TRBV5-4|TRBD2
CASSRGLAGGHETQYF
TGTGCCAGCAGCCGGGGACTAGCGGGGGGGCATGAGACCCAGTACTTC
>.|TRBJ1-4|TRBV27|TRBD1
CASSLSGTGREKLFF
TGTGCCAGCAGTTTATCGGGGACAGGGAGGGAAAAACTGTTTTTT
>.|TRBJ1-2|TRBV4-2|TRBD1
CASSPGQPNYGYTF
TGTGCCAGCAGCCCGGGACAGCCGAACTATGGCTACACCTTC
>once|TRBJ1-3|TRBV3-1/TRBV3-2|.
CASSLRTWGGNTIYF
TGTGCCAGCAGCCTTAGGACTTGGGGTGGAAACACCATATATTTT
>.|TRBJ1-2|TRBV7-9|.
CASSPLGGTPARGYGYTF
TGTGCCAGCAGCCCCCTGGGGGGGACCCCCGCGAGGGGCTATGGCTACACCTTC
>.|TRBJ2-7|TRBV5-1|TRBD2
CASSGGGLNEQYF
TGCGCCAGCAGCGGCGGGGGGTTGAACGAGCAGTACTTC
>.|TRBJ2-3|TRBV2|.
CASSDGTGSTDTQYF
TGTGCCAGCAGCGATGGGACTGGCTCCACAGATACGCAGTATTTT
>.|TRBJ1-4|TRBV11-2|.
CASSSPPDSREDGKLFF
TGTGCCAGCAGCTCTCCCCCTGACAGCCGGGAGGACGGAAAACTGTTTTTT
>.|TRBJ1-2|TRBV2|.
CASSDREGTYGYTF
TGTGCCAGCAGTGACAGGGAGGGGACCTATGGCTACACCTTC
>once|TRBJ1-2|TRBV29-1|.
CSVEEKIGHVIFGGYTF
TGCAGCGTTGAAGAAAAAATAGGACATGTGATCTTCGGGGGCTACACCTTC
>.|TRBJ1-6|TRBV27|.
CASSERGNYNSPLHF
TGTGCCAGCAGTGAAAGGGGCAACTATAATTCACCCCTCCACTTT
>.|TRBJ1-6|TRBV5-1|.
CASGRGADNSPLHF
TGCGCCAGCGGACGGGGGGCGGATAATTCACCCCTCCACTTT
>.|TRBJ2-7|TRBV19|.
CASSWDTSYEQYF
TGTGCCAGTAGTTGGGACACCTCCTACGAGCAGTACTTC
>.|TRBJ1-5|TRBV5-6|.
CASSPGRGDNQPQHF
TGTGCCAGCAGCCCCGGGAGGGGAGACAATCAGCCCCAGCATTTT
>.|TRBJ1-6|TRBV28|.
CASSSADKGNSPLHF
TGTGCCAGCAGTTCCGCGGACAAGGGGAATTCACCCCTCCACTTT
>.|TRBJ2-7|TRBV11-2|TRBD2
CASSFLSYGGVSYEQYF
TGTGCCAGCAGCTTTCTAAGCTACGGGGGGGTCTCCTACGAGCAGTACTTC
>.|TRBJ1-1|TRBV3-1/TRBV3-2|.
CASSRLDSFEAFF
TGTGCCAGCAGCCGCCTGGACAGCTTTGAAGCTTTCTTT
>.|TRBJ2-3|TRBV5-1|.
CASSLGLGQPSTDTQYF
TGCGCCAGCAGCTTGGGGCTCGGACAGCCTAGCACAGATACGCAGTATTTT
>.|TRBJ2-7|TRBV18|TRBD1
CASSPGQEQPYEQYF
TGTGCCAGCTCGCCCGGACAGGAGCAACCCTACGAGCAGTACTTC
>.|TRBJ1-5|TRBV7-2|.
CASSLDGNQPQHF
TGTGCCAGCAGCTTAGACGGGAATCAGCCCCAGCATTTT
>.|TRBJ1-2|TRBV6-5|.
CASRGDGDRYTF
TGTGCCAGCAGGGGTGACGGAGACCGCTACACCTTC
>.|TRBJ2-3|TRBV18|.
CASSPPRPGRGTDTQYF
TGTGCCAGCTCACCTCCGAGACCAGGGCGAGGCACAGATACGCAGTATTTT
>.|TRBJ1-5|TRBV6-1|TRBD1
CASSEGGTVSLPQHF
TGTGCCAGCAGTGAAGGCGGGACAGTCTCTCTGCCCCAGCATTTT
>.|TRBJ2-7|TRBV6-1|.
CASSETGPLYEQYF
TGTGCCAGCAGTGAAACAGGGCCGCTCTACGAGCAGTACTTC
>.|TRBJ1-4|TRBV7-2|.
CASSFTPRGEKLFF
TGTGCCAGCAGCTTCACCCCCCGGGGAGAAAAACTGTTTTTT
>.|TRBJ2-4|TRBV30|TRBD2
CAWSQPSGGPAKNIQYF
TGTGCCTGGAGTCAACCGTCGGGGGGGCCCGCCAAAAACATTCAGTACTTC